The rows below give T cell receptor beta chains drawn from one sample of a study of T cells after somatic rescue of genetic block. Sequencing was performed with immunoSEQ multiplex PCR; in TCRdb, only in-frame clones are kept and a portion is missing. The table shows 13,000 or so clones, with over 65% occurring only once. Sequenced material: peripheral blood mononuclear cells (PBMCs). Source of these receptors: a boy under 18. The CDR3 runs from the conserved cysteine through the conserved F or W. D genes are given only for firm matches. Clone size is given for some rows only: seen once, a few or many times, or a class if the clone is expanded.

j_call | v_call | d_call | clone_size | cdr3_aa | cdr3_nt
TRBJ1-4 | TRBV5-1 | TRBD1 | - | CASSPGQGATNEKLFF | TGCGCCAGCAGCCCGGGACAGGGGGCAACTAATGAAAAACTGTTTTTT
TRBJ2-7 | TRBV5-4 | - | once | CASSRRDGDSYEQYF | TGTGCCAGCAGCCGCCGGGACGGGGACTCCTACGAGCAGTACTTC
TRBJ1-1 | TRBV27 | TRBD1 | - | CASSLWDRNTEAFF | TGTGCCAGCAGTTTATGGGACAGGAACACTGAAGCTTTCTTT
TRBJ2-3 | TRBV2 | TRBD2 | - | CASSEWGGDTQYF | TGTGCCAGCAGTGAATGGGGAGGGGATACGCAGTATTTT
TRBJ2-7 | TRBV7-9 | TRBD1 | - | CASSLPRTGSYEQYF | TGTGCCAGCAGCTTACCTCGGACAGGTTCCTACGAGCAGTACTTC
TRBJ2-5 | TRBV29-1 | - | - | CSVGPQETQYF | TGCAGCGTTGGACCCCAAGAGACCCAGTACTTC
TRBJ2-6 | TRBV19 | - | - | CASNWQGQDGANVLTF | TGTGCCAGTAATTGGCAGGGCCAGGACGGGGCCAACGTCCTGACTTTC
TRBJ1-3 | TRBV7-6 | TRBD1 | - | CASSLESRTGVGFGNTIYF | TGTGCCAGCAGCTTAGAGTCCCGGACAGGGGTCGGCTTTGGAAACACCATATATTTT
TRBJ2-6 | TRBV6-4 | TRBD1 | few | CASSLFPGQSSGANVLTF | TGTGCCAGCAGTCTTTTCCCGGGACAGAGCTCTGGGGCCAACGTCCTGACTTTC
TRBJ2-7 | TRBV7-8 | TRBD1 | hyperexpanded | CASSLGQGDQRISYEQYF | TGTGCCAGCAGCTTAGGACAGGGGGACCAGCGGATTTCCTACGAGCAGTACTTC
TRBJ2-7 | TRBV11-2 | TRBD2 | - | CASSWGLAGLPYEQYF | TGTGCCAGCAGCTGGGGACTAGCGGGGCTCCCCTACGAGCAGTACTTC
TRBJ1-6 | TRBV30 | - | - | CAWRYPSYNSPLHF | TGTGCCTGGAGGTACCCCTCCTATAATTCACCCCTCCACTTT
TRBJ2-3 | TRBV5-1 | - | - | CASSLGQSTDTQYF | TGCGCCAGCAGCTTGGGGCAAAGCACAGATACGCAGTATTTT
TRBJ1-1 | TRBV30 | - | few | CAWNLQGWINTEAFF | TGTGCCTGGAACCTCCAGGGTTGGATCAACACTGAAGCTTTCTTT
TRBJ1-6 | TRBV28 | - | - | CASKGGAIIHAGYNSPLHF | TGTGCCTCGAAGGGGGGGGCTATAATTCACGCCGGCTATAATTCACCCCTCCACTTT
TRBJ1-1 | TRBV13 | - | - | CASSFRGGDTEAFF | TGTGCCAGCAGCTTCAGAGGGGGGGACACTGAAGCTTTCTTT
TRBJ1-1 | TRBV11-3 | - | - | CASSLEGRNTEAFF | TGTGCCAGCAGCTTAGAGGGCCGTAACACTGAAGCTTTCTTT
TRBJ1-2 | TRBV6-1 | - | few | CASSLGQLYGYTF | TGTGCCAGCAGTCTCGGACAGCTCTATGGCTACACCTTC
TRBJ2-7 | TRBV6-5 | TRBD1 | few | CASSYAGTGAYEQYF | TGTGCCAGCAGTTACGCCGGGACAGGGGCCTACGAGCAGTACTTC
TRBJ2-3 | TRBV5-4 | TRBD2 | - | CASSSVSGSTDTQYF | TGTGCCAGCAGCTCAGTTAGCGGGAGCACAGATACGCAGTATTTT
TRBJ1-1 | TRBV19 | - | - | CASKVRTPGNTEAFF | TGTGCCAGTAAGGTAAGGACGCCAGGGAACACTGAAGCTTTCTTT
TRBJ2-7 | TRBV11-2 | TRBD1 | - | CASSVRGFSYEQYF | TGTGCCAGCAGCGTCAGGGGGTTCTCCTACGAGCAGTACTTC
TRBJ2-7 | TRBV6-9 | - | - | CASSYSNYQGSAYEQYF | TGTGCCAGCAGTTATTCGAATTACCAAGGCTCCGCTTACGAGCAGTACTTC
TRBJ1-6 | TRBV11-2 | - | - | CASSLNAGNNSPLHF | TGTGCCAGCAGCTTAAATGCGGGGAATAATTCACCCCTCCACTTT
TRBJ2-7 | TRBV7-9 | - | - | CASSFFDGAAQYF | TGTGCCAGCAGCTTTTTCGACGGCGCTGCGCAGTACTTC
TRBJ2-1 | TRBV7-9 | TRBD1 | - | CASSPRDRGNEQFF | TGTGCCAGCAGCCCCCGGGACAGGGGAAATGAGCAGTTCTTC
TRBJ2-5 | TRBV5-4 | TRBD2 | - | CASGRGTSGRGETQYF | TGTGCCAGCGGCCGAGGGACTAGCGGAAGAGGAGAGACCCAGTACTTC
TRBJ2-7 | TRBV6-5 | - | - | CASKRGPGAYEQYF | TGTGCCAGCAAAAGGGGTCCGGGGGCCTACGAGCAGTACTTC
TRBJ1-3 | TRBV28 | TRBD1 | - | CASSPRTGRGGNTIYF | TGTGCCAGCAGTCCCCGGACAGGGAGAGGTGGAAACACCATATATTTT
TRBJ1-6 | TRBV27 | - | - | CASSPSVSPLHF | TGTGCCAGCAGTCCATCGGTCTCACCCCTCCACTTT
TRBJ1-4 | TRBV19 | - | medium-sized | CASRSSPGLATNEKLFF | TGTGCCAGTAGATCGAGCCCAGGCCTTGCAACTAATGAAAAACTGTTTTTT
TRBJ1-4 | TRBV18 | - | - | CASSQGVGNEKLFF | TGTGCCAGCTCACAGGGGGTTGGTAATGAAAAACTGTTTTTT
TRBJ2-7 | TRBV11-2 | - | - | CASSLGWVGEQYF | TGTGCCAGCAGCTTAGGCTGGGTTGGCGAGCAGTACTTC
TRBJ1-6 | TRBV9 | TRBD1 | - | CASSLGQFNSPLHF | TGTGCCAGCAGCCTGGGACAGTTCAATTCACCCCTCCACTTT
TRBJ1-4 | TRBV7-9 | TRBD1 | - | CASSLLPGGRLFF | TGTGCCAGCAGCTTATTACCAGGGGGGAGACTGTTTTTT
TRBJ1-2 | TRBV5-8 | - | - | CASSLGGSAYGYTF | TGTGCCAGCAGCTTGGGCGGGTCAGCCTATGGCTACACCTTC
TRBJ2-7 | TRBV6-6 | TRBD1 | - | CASSYSRDRIYEQYF | TGTGCCAGCAGTTACTCGAGGGACAGGATCTACGAGCAGTACTTC
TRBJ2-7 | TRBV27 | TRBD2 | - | CASRPLAGGRYEQYF | TGTGCCAGCAGGCCTCTAGCGGGGGGGCGATACGAGCAGTACTTC
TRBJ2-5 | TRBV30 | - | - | CAWRRDEGQLKETQYF | TGTGCCTGGAGAAGGGACGAGGGGCAACTAAAAGAGACCCAGTACTTC
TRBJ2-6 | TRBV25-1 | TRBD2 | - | CASSEWEGTSGANVLTF | TGTGCCAGCAGTGAATGGGAGGGTACCTCTGGGGCCAACGTCCTGACTTTC
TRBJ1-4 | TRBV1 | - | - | CTSSQDLRSRNEKLFF | TGCACCAGCAGCCAAGATCTAAGGTCTCGTAATGAAAAACTGTTTTTT
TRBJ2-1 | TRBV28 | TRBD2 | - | CASSSSGRAINEQFF | TGTGCCAGCAGCTCAAGCGGGAGGGCAATCAATGAGCAGTTCTTC
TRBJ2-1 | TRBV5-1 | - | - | CASSLNSYNEQFF | TGCGCCAGCAGCTTAAACTCTTACAATGAGCAGTTCTTC
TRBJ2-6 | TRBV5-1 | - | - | CASSLSGANVLTF | TGCGCCAGCAGCCTGTCTGGGGCCAACGTCCTGACTTTC
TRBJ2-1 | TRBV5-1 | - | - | CASSLAWVPMGYNEQFF | TGCGCCAGCAGCTTGGCCTGGGTCCCGATGGGTTACAATGAGCAGTTCTTC
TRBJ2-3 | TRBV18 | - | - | CASSPRTASTDTQYF | TGTGCCAGCTCACCTAGGACAGCTAGCACAGATACGCAGTATTTT
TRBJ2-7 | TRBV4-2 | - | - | CASSQGGAGYEQYF | TGTGCCAGCAGCCAGGGGGGAGCTGGATACGAGCAGTACTTC